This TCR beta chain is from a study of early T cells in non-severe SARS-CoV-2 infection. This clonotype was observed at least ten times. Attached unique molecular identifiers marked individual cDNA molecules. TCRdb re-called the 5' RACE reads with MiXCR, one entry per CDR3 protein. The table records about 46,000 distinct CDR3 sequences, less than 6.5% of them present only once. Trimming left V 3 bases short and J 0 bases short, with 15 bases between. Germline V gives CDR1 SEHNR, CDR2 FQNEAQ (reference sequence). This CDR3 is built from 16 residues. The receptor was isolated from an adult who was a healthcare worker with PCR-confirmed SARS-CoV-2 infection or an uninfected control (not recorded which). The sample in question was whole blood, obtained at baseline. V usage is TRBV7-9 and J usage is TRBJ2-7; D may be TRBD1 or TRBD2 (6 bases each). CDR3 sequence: CASSFSGGHTSYEQYF. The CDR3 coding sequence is TGTGCCAGCAGCTTCTCCGGGGGCCATACCTCCTACGAGCAGTACTTC.